This TCR beta chain originates from a study of blood T cell repertoires in COVID-19. Whole-study context: Samples of COVID-19 (acute and convalescent) were obtained from the United States, Italy and Spain. PBMCs, B-cell-depleted T cells, or T cells were the source of the cDNA or gDNA that made up the material.

Methods used by the authors: Reference gene primer amplification in the assay estimated nucleated cell counts. Assay used: immunoSEQ multiplex PCR; TCRdb lists only in-frame clones, some missing. V and J calls and clone size come straight from that table; D and trimming were deduced from the DNA. Of around 200,000 clones listed, around 84% are singletons. The V gene's germline CDR1 is SGHDN and CDR2 FVKESK. The CDR3 is made up of 14 amino acids. V lost 2 bases and J 7 bases, leaving 14 bases between the germline ends. Seattle patient enrollment occurred during active infection, with longitudinal follow-up thereafter.

Sequencing was performed on peripheral blood. This sequence was found in a woman aged 70 to 79 with COVID-19, enrolled during active disease. This chain uses TRBV14 with TRBJ1-2, with D perhaps TRBD1 (6 bases). CDR3 region: CASSQIEGVVGYTF. As DNA, the CDR3 is TGTGCCAGCAGCCAAATCGAGGGGGTAGTTGGCTACACCTTC.